These T cell receptor beta chains were read from a single sample in a study of blood T cell repertoires in COVID-19. The repertoire was sequenced with immunoSEQ multiplex PCR; TCRdb's copy has only in-frame clones and lacks some. The sample records around 65,000 clones, 82% being singletons. Material: peripheral blood. These receptors all stem from a man older than 75 with active COVID-19. Both conserved end residues are part of each CDR3. Each record gives: CDR3 DNA, CDR3 protein, D gene, V gene, J gene, clone size. The D gene is left open where the match is weak. Some rows mark clone size as missing; the rest say once, few, many or name a class of expanded clone.

cdr3_nt: TGTGCCATCAGTGAGGGCGGAAACGGTGAAAAACTGTTTTTT
cdr3_aa: CAISEGGNGEKLFF
d_call: .
v_call: TRBV10-3
j_call: TRBJ1-4
clone_size: .

cdr3_nt: TGTGCCATCAGTGAGAACACCGGGACAGGGTCTCGAGGCTACACCTTC
cdr3_aa: CAISENTGTGSRGYTF
d_call: TRBD1
v_call: TRBV10-3
j_call: TRBJ1-2
clone_size: few

cdr3_nt: TGTGCCAGCAGGCCACCGGGACCGGGGGACGGCGAGCAGTACTTC
cdr3_aa: CASRPPGPGDGEQYF
d_call: .
v_call: TRBV28
j_call: TRBJ2-7
clone_size: .

cdr3_nt: TGCGCCAGCAGCCCCGACAGGCCTAGCACAGATACGCAGTATTTT
cdr3_aa: CASSPDRPSTDTQYF
d_call: .
v_call: TRBV5-1
j_call: TRBJ2-3
clone_size: few

cdr3_nt: TGTGCCAGCAGAGGCGGGGTAACTTACAATGAGCAGTTCTTC
cdr3_aa: CASRGGVTYNEQFF
d_call: .
v_call: TRBV5-8
j_call: TRBJ2-1
clone_size: .

cdr3_nt: TGTGCCAGCAGCGTCGACAGGGGCTCCTACAATGAGCAGTTCTTC
cdr3_aa: CASSVDRGSYNEQFF
d_call: TRBD1
v_call: TRBV9
j_call: TRBJ2-1
clone_size: .

cdr3_nt: TGTGCCAGCTCATCAGGCGGGGGTTTCAATCAGCCCCAGCATTTT
cdr3_aa: CASSSGGGFNQPQHF
d_call: .
v_call: TRBV18
j_call: TRBJ1-5
clone_size: .

cdr3_nt: TGTGCCAGCAGCACTACGACAGGTACCCGTGAGCAGTTCTTC
cdr3_aa: CASSTTTGTREQFF
d_call: .
v_call: TRBV5-4
j_call: TRBJ2-1
clone_size: .

cdr3_nt: TGTGCCAGCAGCTTGGATACAGGGGGGACCACTGAAGCTTTCTTT
cdr3_aa: CASSLDTGGTTEAFF
d_call: TRBD1
v_call: TRBV5-4
j_call: TRBJ1-1
clone_size: .

cdr3_nt: TGTGCCAGCAGTTACTCCGGACTAGCGGGAGTCTACAATGAGCAGTTCTTC
cdr3_aa: CASSYSGLAGVYNEQFF
d_call: TRBD2
v_call: TRBV6-2/TRBV6-3
j_call: TRBJ2-1
clone_size: few

cdr3_nt: TGTGCCAGCAGCCCGAGACAGGGACTCTACAATGAGCAGTTCTTC
cdr3_aa: CASSPRQGLYNEQFF
d_call: .
v_call: TRBV6-5
j_call: TRBJ2-1
clone_size: .

cdr3_nt: TGTGCCAGCAGCTTAGATTACAACTACGAGCAGTACTTC
cdr3_aa: CASSLDYNYEQYF
d_call: .
v_call: TRBV7-8
j_call: TRBJ2-7
clone_size: .

cdr3_nt: TGCGCCAGCAGCCAAGATCTCGCGGGTAGCTCCTACGAGCAGTACTTC
cdr3_aa: CASSQDLAGSSYEQYF
d_call: .
v_call: TRBV4-3
j_call: TRBJ2-7
clone_size: .

cdr3_nt: TGTGCCAGTAGTATAGGTCAGGGGACCACAGATACGCAGTATTTT
cdr3_aa: CASSIGQGTTDTQYF
d_call: .
v_call: TRBV19
j_call: TRBJ2-3
clone_size: .

cdr3_nt: TGTGCCAGTAGTATCGGCAGGGACACCTCTAATGAAAAACTGTTTTTT
cdr3_aa: CASSIGRDTSNEKLFF
d_call: .
v_call: TRBV19
j_call: TRBJ1-4
clone_size: once

cdr3_nt: TGTGCCAGCAGCTTAATCCAGGACACCGGGGAGCTGTTTTTT
cdr3_aa: CASSLIQDTGELFF
d_call: .
v_call: TRBV7-8
j_call: TRBJ2-2
clone_size: .

cdr3_nt: TGTGCCAGCAGCACTATACTAGTTTCGCTCTACAATGAGCAGTTCTTC
cdr3_aa: CASSTILVSLYNEQFF
d_call: .
v_call: TRBV5-5
j_call: TRBJ2-1
clone_size: .

cdr3_nt: TGTGCCAGCAGCCAAGATGGGACTGCGGTGAACACTGAAGCTTTCTTT
cdr3_aa: CASSQDGTAVNTEAFF
d_call: .
v_call: TRBV4-2
j_call: TRBJ1-1
clone_size: .

cdr3_nt: TGCAGCGTCTTCGGAAACAGGGTGAACACTGAAGCTTTCTTT
cdr3_aa: CSVFGNRVNTEAFF
d_call: .
v_call: TRBV29-1
j_call: TRBJ1-1
clone_size: .

cdr3_nt: TGTGCCAGCACCCTCTCGGGGGGGGTGGGGCACTACGAGCAGTACTTC
cdr3_aa: CASTLSGGVGHYEQYF
d_call: TRBD2
v_call: TRBV6-6
j_call: TRBJ2-7
clone_size: .

cdr3_nt: TGTGCCAGCAGCTTAGGAGCTAGCGGGAACTACGAGCAGTACTTC
cdr3_aa: CASSLGASGNYEQYF
d_call: TRBD2
v_call: TRBV7-3
j_call: TRBJ2-7
clone_size: .

cdr3_nt: TGCGCCAGCAGCCAAGATTTGCAGAACGCTAACTATGGCTACACCTTC
cdr3_aa: CASSQDLQNANYGYTF
d_call: .
v_call: TRBV4-3
j_call: TRBJ1-2
clone_size: .

cdr3_nt: TGCGCCAGCAGCTTGGCAGATTTCTCCTACAATGAGCAGTTCTTC
cdr3_aa: CASSLADFSYNEQFF
d_call: .
v_call: TRBV5-1
j_call: TRBJ2-1
clone_size: .

cdr3_nt: TGCGCCAGCAGCCAGGCTTTTGAGGCCTACGAGCAGTACTTC
cdr3_aa: CASSQAFEAYEQYF
d_call: .
v_call: TRBV4-3
j_call: TRBJ2-7
clone_size: .

cdr3_nt: TGTGCCAGCAGCCCAGACAGGGGCTACACTGAAGCTTTCTTT
cdr3_aa: CASSPDRGYTEAFF
d_call: TRBD1
v_call: TRBV5-4
j_call: TRBJ1-1
clone_size: .

cdr3_nt: TGTGCCAGCAGCCGGGACACTAGCACAGATACGCAGTATTTT
cdr3_aa: CASSRDTSTDTQYF
d_call: .
v_call: TRBV14
j_call: TRBJ2-3
clone_size: .

cdr3_nt: TGTGCCAGCAGCGTAGCTACGACGGGGGGACTACAAGAGACCCAGTACTTC
cdr3_aa: CASSVATTGGLQETQYF
d_call: TRBD2
v_call: TRBV9
j_call: TRBJ2-5
clone_size: .

cdr3_nt: TGCGCCAGCAGCCAAGACACCGGAGGGTTCTACGAGCAGTACTTC
cdr3_aa: CASSQDTGGFYEQYF
d_call: .
v_call: TRBV4-3
j_call: TRBJ2-7
clone_size: .